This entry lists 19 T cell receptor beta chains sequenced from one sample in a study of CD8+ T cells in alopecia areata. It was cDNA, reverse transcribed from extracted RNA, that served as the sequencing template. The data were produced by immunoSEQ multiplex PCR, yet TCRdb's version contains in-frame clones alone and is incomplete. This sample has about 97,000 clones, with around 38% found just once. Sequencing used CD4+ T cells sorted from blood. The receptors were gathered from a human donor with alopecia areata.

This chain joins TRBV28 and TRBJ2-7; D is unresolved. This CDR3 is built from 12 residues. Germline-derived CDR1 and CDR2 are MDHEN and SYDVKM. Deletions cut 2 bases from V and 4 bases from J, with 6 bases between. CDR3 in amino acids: CASSLGLYEQYF. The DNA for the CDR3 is TGTGCCAGCAGTTTAGGTCTATACGAGCAGTACTTC.

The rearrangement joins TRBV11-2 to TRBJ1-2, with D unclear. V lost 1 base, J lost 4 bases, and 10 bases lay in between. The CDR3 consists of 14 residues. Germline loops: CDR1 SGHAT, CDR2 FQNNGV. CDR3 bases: TGTGCCAGCAGCTTAGGCCGGACCCTCTATGGCTACACCTTC. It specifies CASSLGRTLYGYTF.

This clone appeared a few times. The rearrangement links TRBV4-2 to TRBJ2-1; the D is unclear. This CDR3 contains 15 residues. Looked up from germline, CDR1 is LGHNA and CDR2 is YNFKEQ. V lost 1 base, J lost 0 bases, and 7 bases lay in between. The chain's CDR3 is CASSQGKSSYNEQFF. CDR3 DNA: TGTGCCAGCAGCCAAGGAAAGAGCTCCTACAATGAGCAGTTCTTC.

CDR3 DNA sequence: TGCGCCAGCAGCTTGGGACTAGCGGGAGGAGATACGCAGTATTTT. Its translation is CASSLGLAGGDTQYF. This chain links TRBV5-1 with TRBJ2-3; 13 nucleotides match TRBD2. CDR1 is SGHRS, CDR2 YFSETQ, per germline. V lost 0 bases, J lost 5 bases, and 0 bases stayed unmatched. The CDR3 is made up of 15 amino acids. Variable domain in full (rest from reference TRBV5-1 and TRBJ2-3): KAGVTQTPRYLIKTRGQQVTLSCSPISGHRSVSWYQQTPGQGLQFLFEYFSETQRNKGNFPGRFSGRQFSNSRSEMNVSTLELGDSALYLCASSLGLAGGDTQYFGPGTRLTVL.

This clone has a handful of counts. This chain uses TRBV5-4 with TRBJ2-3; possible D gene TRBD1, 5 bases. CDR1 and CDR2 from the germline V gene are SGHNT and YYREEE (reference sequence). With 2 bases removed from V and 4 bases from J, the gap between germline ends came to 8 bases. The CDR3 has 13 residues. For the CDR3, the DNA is TGTGCCAGCAGCTTAGGGGTTGCAGATACGCAGTATTTT. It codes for CASSLGVADTQYF.

The CDR3 DNA is TGTGCCAGCAGTTCATCGGGAGGACTAGGGTTTCTTGAGCAGTTCTTC. This codes for CASSSSGGLGFLEQFF. The rearrangement links TRBV27 to TRBJ2-1; 7 nucleotides match TRBD2. After removal of 4 bases from V and 9 bases from J, the junction contained 15 bases not matched to a gene. The CDR3 length is 16 residues. Germline V lookup: CDR1 MNHEY, CDR2 SMNVEV (reference sequence).

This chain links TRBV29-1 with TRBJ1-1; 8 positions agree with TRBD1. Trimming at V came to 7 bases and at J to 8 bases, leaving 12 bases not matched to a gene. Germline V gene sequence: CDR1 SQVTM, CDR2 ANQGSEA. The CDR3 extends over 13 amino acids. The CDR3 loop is CSADRGGVSEAFF. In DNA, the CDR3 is TGCAGCGCAGACAGGGGAGGAGTTTCCGAAGCTTTCTTT.

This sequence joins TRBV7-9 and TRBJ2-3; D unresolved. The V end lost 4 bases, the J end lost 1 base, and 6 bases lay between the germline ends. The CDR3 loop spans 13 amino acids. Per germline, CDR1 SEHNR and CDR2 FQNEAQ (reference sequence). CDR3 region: CASSSGGTDTQYF. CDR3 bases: TGTGCCAGCAGCTCTGGTGGCACAGATACGCAGTATTTT.

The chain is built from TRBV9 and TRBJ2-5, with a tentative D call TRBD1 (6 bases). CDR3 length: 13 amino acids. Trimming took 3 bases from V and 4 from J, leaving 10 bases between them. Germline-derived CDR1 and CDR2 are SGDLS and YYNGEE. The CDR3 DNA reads TGTGCCAGCAGCGCAGGGGCGAGAGAGACCCAGTACTTC. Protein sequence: CASSAGARETQYF.

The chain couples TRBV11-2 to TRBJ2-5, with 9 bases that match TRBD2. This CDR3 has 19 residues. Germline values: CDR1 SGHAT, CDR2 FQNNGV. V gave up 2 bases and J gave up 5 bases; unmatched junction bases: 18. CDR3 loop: CASSLSGGGAGMVAETQYF. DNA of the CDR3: TGTGCCAGCAGCTTATCTGGCGGGGGGGCCGGTATGGTTGCTGAGACCCAGTACTTC.

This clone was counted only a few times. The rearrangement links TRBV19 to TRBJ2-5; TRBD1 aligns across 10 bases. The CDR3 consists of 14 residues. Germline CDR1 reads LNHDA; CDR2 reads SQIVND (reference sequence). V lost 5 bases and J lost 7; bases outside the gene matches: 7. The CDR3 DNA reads TGTGCCAGTAGTGATGGGACAGGGGTCGCGACCCAGTACTTC. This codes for CASSDGTGVATQYF.

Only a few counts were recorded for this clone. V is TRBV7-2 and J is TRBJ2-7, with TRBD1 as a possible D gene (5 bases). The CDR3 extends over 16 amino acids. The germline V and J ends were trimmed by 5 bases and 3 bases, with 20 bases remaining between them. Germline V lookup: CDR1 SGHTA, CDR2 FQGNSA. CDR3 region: CASSRSRGQGGYEQYF. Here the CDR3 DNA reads TGTGCCAGCAGCCGTTCGCGTGGCCAGGGTGGCTACGAGCAGTACTTC.

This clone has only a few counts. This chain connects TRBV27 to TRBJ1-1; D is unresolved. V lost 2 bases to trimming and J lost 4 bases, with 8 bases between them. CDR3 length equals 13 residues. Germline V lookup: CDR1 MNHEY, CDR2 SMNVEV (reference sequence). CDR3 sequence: CASSLRGSTEAFF. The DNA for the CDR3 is TGTGCCAGCAGTTTAAGAGGGAGCACTGAAGCTTTCTTT.

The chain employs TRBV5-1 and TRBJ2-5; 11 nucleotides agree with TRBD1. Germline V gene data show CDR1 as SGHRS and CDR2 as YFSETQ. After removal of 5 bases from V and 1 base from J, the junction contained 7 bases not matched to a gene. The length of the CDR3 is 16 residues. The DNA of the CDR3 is TGCGCCAGCAGGCGGACCGGGACAGGGGGCCAAGAGACCCAGTACTTC. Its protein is CASRRTGTGGQETQYF. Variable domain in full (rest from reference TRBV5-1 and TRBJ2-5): KAGVTQTPRYLIKTRGQQVTLSCSPISGHRSVSWYQQTPGQGLQFLFEYFSETQRNKGNFPGRFSGRQFSNSRSEMNVSTLELGDSALYLCASRRTGTGGQETQYFGPGTRLLVL.

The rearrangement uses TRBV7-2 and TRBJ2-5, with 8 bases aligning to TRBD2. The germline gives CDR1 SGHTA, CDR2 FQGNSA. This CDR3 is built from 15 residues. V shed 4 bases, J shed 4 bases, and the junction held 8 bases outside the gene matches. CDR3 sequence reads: CASSSPRRGGETQYF. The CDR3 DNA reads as TGTGCCAGCAGCTCTCCCCGTCGGGGGGGAGAGACCCAGTACTTC.

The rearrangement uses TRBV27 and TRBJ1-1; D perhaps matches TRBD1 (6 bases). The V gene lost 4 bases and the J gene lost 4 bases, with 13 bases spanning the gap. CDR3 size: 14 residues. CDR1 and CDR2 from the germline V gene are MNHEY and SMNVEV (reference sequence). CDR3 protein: CASSWGGAGTEAFF. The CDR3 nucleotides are TGTGCCAGCAGTTGGGGGGGCGCGGGCACTGAAGCTTTCTTT.

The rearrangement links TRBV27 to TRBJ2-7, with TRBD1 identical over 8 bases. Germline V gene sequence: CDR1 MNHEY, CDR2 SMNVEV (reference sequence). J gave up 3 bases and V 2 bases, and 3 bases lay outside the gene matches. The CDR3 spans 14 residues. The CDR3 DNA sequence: TGTGCCAGCAGTTTAAGACAGGGGAACTACGAGCAGTACTTC. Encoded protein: CASSLRQGNYEQYF.

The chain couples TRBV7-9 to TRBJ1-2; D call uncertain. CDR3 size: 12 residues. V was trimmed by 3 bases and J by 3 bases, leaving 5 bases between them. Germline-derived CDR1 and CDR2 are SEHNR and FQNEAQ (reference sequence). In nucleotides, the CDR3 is TGTGCCAGCAGCTTGGCAGACTATGGCTACACCTTC. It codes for CASSLADYGYTF. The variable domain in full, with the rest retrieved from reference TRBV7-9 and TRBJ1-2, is DTGVSQNPRHKITKRGQNVTFRCDPISEHNRLYWYRQTLGQGPEFLTYFQNEAQLEKSRLLSDRFSAERPKGSFSTLEIQRTEQGDSAMYLCASSLADYGYTFGSGTRLTVV.

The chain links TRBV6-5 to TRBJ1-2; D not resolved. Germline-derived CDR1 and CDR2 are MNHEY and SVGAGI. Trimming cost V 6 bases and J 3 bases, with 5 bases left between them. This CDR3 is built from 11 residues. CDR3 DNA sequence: TGTGCCAGCAGGGAGGACTATGGCTACACCTTC. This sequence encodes CASREDYGYTF.